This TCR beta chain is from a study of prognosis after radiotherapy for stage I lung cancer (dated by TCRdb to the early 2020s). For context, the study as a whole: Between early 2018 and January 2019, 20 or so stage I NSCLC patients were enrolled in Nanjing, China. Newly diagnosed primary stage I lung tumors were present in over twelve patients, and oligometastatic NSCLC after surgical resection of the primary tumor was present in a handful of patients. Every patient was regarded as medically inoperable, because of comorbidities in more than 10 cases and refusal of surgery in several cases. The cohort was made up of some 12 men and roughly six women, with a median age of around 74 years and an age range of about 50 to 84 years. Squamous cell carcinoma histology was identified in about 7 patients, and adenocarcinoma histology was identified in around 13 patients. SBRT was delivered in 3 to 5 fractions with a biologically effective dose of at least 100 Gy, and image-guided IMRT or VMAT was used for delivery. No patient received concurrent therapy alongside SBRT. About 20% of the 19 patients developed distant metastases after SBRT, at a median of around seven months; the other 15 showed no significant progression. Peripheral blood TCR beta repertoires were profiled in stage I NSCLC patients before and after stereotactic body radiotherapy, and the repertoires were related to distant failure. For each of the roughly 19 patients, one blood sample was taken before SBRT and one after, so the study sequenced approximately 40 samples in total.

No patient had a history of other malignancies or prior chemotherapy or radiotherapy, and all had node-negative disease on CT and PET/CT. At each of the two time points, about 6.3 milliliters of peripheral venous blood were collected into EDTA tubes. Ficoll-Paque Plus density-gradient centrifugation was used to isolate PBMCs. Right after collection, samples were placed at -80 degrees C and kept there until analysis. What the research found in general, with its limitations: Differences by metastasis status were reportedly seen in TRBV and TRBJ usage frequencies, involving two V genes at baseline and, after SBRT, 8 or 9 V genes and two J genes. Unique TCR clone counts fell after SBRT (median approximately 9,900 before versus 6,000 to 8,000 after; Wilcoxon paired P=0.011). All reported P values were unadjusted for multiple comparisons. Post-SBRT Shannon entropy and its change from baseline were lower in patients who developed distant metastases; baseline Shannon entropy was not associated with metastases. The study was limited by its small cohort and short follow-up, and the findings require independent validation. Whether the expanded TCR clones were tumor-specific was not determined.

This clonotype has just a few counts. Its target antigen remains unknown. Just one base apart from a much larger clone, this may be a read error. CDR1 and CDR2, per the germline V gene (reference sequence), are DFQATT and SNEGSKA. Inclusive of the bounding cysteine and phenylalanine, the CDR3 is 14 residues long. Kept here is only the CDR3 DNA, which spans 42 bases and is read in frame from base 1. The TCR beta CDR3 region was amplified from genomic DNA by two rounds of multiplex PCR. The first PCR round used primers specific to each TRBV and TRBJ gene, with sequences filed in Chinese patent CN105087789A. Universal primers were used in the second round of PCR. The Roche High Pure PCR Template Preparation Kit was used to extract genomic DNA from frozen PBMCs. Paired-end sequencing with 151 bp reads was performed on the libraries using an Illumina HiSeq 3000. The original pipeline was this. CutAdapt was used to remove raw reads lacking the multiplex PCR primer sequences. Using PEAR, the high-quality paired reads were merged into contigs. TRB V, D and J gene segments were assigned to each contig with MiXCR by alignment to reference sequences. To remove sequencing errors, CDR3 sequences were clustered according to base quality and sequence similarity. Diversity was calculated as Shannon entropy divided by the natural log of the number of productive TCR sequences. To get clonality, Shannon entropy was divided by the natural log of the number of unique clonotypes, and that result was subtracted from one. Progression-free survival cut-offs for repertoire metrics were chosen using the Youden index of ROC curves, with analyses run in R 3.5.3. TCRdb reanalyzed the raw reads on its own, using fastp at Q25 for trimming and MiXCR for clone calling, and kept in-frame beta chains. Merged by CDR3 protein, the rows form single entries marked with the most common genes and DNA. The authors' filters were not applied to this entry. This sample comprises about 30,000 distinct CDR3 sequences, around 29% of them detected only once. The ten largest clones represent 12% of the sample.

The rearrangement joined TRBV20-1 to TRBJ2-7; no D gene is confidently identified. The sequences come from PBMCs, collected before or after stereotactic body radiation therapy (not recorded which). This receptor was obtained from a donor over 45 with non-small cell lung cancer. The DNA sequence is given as TGCGGTGCTAGAGTGAGGTTGGGCCTCTACGAGCAGTACTTC. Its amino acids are CGARVRLGLYEQYF.